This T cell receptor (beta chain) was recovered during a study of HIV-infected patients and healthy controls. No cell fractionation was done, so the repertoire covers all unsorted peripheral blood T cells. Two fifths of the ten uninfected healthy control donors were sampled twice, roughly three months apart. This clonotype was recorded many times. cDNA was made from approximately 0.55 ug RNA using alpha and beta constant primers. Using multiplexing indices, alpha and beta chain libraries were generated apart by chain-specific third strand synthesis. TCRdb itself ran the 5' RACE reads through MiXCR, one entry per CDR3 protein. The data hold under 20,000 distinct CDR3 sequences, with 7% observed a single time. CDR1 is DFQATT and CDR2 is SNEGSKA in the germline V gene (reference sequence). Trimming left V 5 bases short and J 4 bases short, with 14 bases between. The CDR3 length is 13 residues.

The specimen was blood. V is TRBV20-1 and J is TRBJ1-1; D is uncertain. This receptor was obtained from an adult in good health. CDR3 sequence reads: CSADRDIGTEAFF. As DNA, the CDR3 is TGCAGTGCTGATCGAGACATAGGCACTGAAGCTTTCTTT.